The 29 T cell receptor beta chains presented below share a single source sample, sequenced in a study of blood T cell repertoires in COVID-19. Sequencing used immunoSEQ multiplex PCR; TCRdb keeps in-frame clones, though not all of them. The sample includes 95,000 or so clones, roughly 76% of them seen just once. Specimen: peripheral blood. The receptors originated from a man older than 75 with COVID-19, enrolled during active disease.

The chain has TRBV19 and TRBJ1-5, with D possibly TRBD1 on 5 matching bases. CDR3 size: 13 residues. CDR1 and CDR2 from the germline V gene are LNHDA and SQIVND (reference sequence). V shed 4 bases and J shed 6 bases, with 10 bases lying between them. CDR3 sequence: CASSTRQIQPQHF. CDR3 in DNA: TGTGCCAGTAGTACGAGACAGATTCAGCCCCAGCATTTT.

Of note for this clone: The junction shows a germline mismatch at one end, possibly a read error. The CDR3 region is CASSHRVTRSSNEQFF. The CDR3 DNA is TGTGCCAGCAGCCACAGGGTAACTAGGTCCTCCAATGAGCAGTTCTTC. The V and J genes are TRBV7-9 and TRBJ2-1; D perhaps matches TRBD1 (6 bases). Germline CDR1 and CDR2: SEHNR and FQNEAQ (reference sequence). The CDR3 is made up of 16 amino acids.

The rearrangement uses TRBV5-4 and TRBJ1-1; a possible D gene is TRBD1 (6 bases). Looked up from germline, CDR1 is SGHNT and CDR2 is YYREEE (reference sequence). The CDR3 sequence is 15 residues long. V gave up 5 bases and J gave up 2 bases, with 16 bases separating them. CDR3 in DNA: TGTGCCAGCAGTAAGGGGGGGGCTACTAACACTGAAGCTTTCTTT. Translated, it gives CASSKGGATNTEAFF. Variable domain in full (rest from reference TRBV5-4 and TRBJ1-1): ETGVTQSPTHLIKTRGQQVTLRCSSQSGHNTVSWYQQALGQGPQFIFQYYREEENGRGNFPPRFSGLQFPNYSSELNVNALELDDSALYLCASSKGGATNTEAFFGQGTRLTVV.

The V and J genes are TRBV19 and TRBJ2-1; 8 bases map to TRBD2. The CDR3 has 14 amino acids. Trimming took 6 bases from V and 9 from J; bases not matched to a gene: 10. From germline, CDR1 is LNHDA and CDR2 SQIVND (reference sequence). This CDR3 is CASRLGLVGGEQFF. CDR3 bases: TGTGCCAGTAGGCTGGGACTAGTGGGGGGTGAGCAGTTCTTC.

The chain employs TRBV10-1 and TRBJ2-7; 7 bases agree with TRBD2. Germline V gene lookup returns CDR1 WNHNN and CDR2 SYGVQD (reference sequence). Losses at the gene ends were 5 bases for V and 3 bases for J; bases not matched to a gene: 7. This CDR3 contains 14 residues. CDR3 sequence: CASSNGRQNYEQYF. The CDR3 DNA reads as TGCGCCAGCAGTAACGGGAGGCAGAACTACGAGCAGTACTTC.

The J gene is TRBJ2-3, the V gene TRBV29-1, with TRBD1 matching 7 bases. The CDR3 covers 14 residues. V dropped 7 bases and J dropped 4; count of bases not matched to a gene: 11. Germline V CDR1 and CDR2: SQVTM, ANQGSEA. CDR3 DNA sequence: TGCAGCGCCAGACAGGGTTTTATGCCAGATACGCAGTATTTT. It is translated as CSARQGFMPDTQYF.

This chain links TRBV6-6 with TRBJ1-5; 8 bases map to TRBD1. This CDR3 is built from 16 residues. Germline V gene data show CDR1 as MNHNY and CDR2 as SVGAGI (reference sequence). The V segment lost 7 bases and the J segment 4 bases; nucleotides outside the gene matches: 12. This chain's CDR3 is CASTPITGGLNQPQHF. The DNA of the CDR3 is TGTGCCAGCACCCCGATAACAGGGGGTTTAAATCAGCCCCAGCATTTT.

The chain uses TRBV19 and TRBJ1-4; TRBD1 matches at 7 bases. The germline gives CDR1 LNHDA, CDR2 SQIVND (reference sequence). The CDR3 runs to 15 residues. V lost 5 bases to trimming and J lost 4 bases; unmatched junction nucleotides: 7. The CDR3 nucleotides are TGTGCCAGTAGTGTCCAACCAGGGGGTAATGAAAAACTGTTTTTT. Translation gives CASSVQPGGNEKLFF. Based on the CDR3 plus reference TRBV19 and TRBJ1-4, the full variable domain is DGGITQSPKYLFRKEGQNVTLSCEQNLNHDAMYWYRQDPGQGLRLIYYSQIVNDFQKGDIAEGYSVSREKKESFPLTVTSAQKNPTAFYLCASSVQPGGNEKLFFGSGTQLSVL.

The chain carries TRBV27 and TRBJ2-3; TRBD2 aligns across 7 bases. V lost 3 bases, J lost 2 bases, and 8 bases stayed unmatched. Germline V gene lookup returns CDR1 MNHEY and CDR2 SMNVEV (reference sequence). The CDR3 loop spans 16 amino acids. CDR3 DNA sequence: TGTGCCAGCAGTTTCAGACTAGCTGGGTTCACAGATACGCAGTATTTT. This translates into CASSFRLAGFTDTQYF.

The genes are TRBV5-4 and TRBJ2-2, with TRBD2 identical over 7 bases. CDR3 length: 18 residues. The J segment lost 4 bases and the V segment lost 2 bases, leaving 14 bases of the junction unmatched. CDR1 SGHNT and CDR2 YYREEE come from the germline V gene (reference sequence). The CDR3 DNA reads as TGTGCCAGCAGCTTACCCAGCGGGGTCCCCCCGGGCACCGGGGAGCTGTTTTTT. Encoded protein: CASSLPSGVPPGTGELFF.

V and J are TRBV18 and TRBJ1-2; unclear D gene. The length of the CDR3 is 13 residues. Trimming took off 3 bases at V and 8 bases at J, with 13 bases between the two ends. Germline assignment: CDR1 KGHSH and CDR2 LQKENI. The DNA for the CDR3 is TGTGCCAGCTCACCCCCGACCCGCGGAGGCTACACCTTC. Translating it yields CASSPPTRGGYTF.

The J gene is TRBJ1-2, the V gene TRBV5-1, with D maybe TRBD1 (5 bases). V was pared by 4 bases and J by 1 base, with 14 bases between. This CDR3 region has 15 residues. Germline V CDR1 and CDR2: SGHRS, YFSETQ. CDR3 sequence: CASSHDGTHNYGYTF. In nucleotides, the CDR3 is TGCGCCAGCAGCCACGACGGGACTCATAACTATGGCTACACCTTC.

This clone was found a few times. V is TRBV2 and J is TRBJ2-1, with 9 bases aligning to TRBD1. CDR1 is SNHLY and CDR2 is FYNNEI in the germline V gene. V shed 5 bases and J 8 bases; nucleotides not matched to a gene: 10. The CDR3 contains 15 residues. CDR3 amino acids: CASSSQGASGDEQFF. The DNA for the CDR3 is TGTGCCAGCAGTTCACAGGGGGCGAGTGGGGATGAGCAGTTCTTC.

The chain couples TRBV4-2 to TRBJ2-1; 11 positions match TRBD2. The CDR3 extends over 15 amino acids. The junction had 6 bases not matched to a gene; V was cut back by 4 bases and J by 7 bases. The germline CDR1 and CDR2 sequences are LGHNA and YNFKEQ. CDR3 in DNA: TGTGCCAGCAGCCTTGTTGCTAGCGGGGGGAATGAGCAGTTCTTC. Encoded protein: CASSLVASGGNEQFF.

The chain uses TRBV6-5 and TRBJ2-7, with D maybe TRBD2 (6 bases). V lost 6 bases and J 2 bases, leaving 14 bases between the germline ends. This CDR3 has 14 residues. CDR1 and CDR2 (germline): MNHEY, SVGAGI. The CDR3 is CASRLADQTYEQYF. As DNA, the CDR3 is TGTGCCAGCAGGTTAGCGGACCAAACCTACGAGCAGTACTTC.

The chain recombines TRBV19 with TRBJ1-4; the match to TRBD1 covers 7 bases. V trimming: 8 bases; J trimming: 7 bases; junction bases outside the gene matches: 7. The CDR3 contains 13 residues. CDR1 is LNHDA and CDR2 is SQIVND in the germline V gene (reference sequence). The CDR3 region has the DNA TGTGCCAGTCGAGGGGGCACTGGTGAAAAACTGTTTTTT. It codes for CASRGGTGEKLFF. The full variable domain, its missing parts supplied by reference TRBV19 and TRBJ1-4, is DGGITQSPKYLFRKEGQNVTLSCEQNLNHDAMYWYRQDPGQGLRLIYYSQIVNDFQKGDIAEGYSVSREKKESFPLTVTSAQKNPTAFYLCASRGGTGEKLFFGSGTQLSVL.

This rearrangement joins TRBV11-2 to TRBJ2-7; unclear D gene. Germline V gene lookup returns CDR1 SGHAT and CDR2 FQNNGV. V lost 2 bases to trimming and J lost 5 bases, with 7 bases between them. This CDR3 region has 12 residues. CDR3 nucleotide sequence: TGTGCCAGCAGCTTACTACGAGACGAGCAGTACTTC. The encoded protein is CASSLLRDEQYF.

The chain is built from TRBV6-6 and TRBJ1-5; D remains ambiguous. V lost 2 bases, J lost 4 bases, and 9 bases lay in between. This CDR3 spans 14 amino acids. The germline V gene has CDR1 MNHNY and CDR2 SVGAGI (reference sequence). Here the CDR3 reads CASSYGQDNQPQHF. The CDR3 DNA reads TGTGCCAGCAGTTACGGGCAGGATAATCAGCCCCAGCATTTT.

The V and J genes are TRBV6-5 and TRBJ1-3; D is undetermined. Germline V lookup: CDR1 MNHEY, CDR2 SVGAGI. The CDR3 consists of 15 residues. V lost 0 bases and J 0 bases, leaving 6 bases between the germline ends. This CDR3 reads CASSYSAVSGNTIYF. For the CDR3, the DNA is TGTGCCAGCAGTTACTCGGCAGTCTCTGGAAACACCATATATTTT.

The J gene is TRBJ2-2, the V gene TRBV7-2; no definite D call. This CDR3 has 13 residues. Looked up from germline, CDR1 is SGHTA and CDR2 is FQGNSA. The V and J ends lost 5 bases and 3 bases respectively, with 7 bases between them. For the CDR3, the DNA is TGTGCCAGCAGCCAATTTTACACCGGGGAGCTGTTTTTT. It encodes CASSQFYTGELFF.

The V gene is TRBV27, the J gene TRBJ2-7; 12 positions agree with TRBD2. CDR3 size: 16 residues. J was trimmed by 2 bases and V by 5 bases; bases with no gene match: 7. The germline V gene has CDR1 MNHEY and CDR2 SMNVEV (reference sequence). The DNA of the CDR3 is TGTGCCAGCAGTATCCGGACTAGCGGGACTACCTACGAGCAGTACTTC. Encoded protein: CASSIRTSGTTYEQYF.

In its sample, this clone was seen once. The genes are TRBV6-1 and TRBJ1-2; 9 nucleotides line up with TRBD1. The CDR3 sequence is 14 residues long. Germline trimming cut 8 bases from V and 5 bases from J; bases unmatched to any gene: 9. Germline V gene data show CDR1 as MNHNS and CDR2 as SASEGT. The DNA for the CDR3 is TGTGCCAGCGAACGGGACAGGGATCAATATGGCTACACCTTC. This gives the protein CASERDRDQYGYTF.

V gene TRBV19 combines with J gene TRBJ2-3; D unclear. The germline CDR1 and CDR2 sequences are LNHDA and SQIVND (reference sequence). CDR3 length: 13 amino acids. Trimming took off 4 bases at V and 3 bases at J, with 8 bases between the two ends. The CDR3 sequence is CASSTTETDTQYF. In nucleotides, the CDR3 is TGTGCCAGTAGTACGACTGAAACAGATACGCAGTATTTT.

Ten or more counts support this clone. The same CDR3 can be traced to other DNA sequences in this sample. Written as DNA, the CDR3 is TGTGCCAGTTCCAGTGGCTCTGGAAACACCATATATTTT. It is translated as CASSSGSGNTIYF. V is TRBV19 and J is TRBJ1-3; no definite D call. V dropped 8 bases and J dropped 0 bases, with 8 bases sitting between them. The CDR3 is made up of 13 amino acids. The germline gives CDR1 LNHDA, CDR2 SQIVND (reference sequence).

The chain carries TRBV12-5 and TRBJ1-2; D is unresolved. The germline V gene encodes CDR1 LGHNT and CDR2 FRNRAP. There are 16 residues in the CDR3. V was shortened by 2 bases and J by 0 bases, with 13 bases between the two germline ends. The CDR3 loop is CASGLNLGGANYGYTF. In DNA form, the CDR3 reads TGTGCTAGTGGTTTGAATTTAGGCGGAGCTAACTATGGCTACACCTTC.

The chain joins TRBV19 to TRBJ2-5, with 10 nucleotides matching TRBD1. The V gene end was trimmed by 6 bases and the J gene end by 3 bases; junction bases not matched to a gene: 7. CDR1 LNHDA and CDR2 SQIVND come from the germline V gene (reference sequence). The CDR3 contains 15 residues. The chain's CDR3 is CASSRDRGVEETQYF. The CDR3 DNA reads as TGTGCCAGTAGCCGGGACAGGGGTGTAGAAGAGACCCAGTACTTC.

The CDR3 is CASSLGQRTSYEQYF. The CDR3 DNA reads as TGTGCCAGCAGCTTGGGACAACGAACATCCTACGAGCAGTACTTC. This rearrangement joins TRBV7-2 to TRBJ2-7, with D possibly TRBD1 on 6 matching bases. V was pared by 3 bases and J by 1 base, with 13 bases between. There are 15 residues in the CDR3. Germline CDR1 SGHTA, CDR2 FQGNSA.

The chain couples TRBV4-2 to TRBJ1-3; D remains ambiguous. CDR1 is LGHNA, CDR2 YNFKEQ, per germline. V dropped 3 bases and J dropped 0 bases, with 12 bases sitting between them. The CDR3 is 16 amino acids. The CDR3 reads CASSQLTGSSGNTIYF. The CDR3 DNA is TGTGCCAGCAGCCAGCTAACCGGGAGCTCTGGAAACACCATATATTTT.

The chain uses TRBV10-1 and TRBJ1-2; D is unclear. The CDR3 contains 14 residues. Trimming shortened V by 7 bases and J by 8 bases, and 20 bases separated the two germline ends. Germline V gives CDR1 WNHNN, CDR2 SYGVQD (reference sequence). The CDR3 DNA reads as TGCGCCAGCAACTTCGAGACTTCCCTTATGGGCTACACCTTC. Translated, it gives CASNFETSLMGYTF.